The T cell receptor beta chain described here comes from a study of a mutant IDH1 vaccine in newly diagnosed glioma. Per the germline V gene, CDR1 is MGHDK and CDR2 is SYGVNS. This CDR3 is built from 15 residues. V trimming: 7 bases; J trimming: 5 bases; junction bases outside the gene matches: 11. This clone was found once. What it binds is not known. The data were produced by immunoSEQ multiplex PCR, yet TCRdb's version contains in-frame clones alone and is incomplete. Of 60,000 or so clones listed, about three quarters were seen once; the top ten hold over 7%. The time point was: week 23, last vaccination. Vaccination used 300 ug of mutant IDH1 20-mer peptide per dose, with topical imiquimod.

The genes are TRBV25-1 and TRBJ1-2, with 9 nucleotides matching TRBD1. This clonotype was obtained from a woman in her forties with glioma. Some clones in this sample may be carry-over from other donors' samples. Source: PBMCs, taken from a glioma patient whose treatment included an IDH1 peptide vaccine. CDR3 region: CASNADRGFSYGYTF. CDR3 nucleotide sequence: TGTGCCAGCAACGCGGACAGGGGTTTTTCATATGGCTACACCTTC.